One and the same sample provided the 4 T cell receptor beta chains below, sequenced in a study of T cells expressing NK-cell markers. TCRdb reprocessed the 5' RACE reads and keeps a single row for each CDR3 protein, giving no DNA. The specimen's table records about 390,000 distinct CDR3 sequences. Sequencing was carried out using blood T cells: a sorted CD56 or NKG2C T cell subset, CD4+ or CD8+ T cells, or bulk PBMC T cells (not recorded which). The receptors here all came from a woman aged 45-65 years in good health.

J is TRBJ1-5 and V is TRBV4-1; TCRdb lists TRBD1, though no DNA is available to test this call. Germline V gene lookup returns CDR1 MGHRA and CDR2 YSYEKL. The length of the CDR3 is 15 residues. The CDR3 sequence is CASSHSGGSNQPQHF.

The chain joins TRBV5-1 to TRBJ2-7; TCRdb indicates TRBD1, and absent DNA this call remains unverified. The germline V gene has CDR1 SGHRS and CDR2 YFSETQ. The CDR3 covers 15 residues. The CDR3: CASSPTRDRRFEQYF.

The chain links TRBV12-3 or TRBV12-4 to TRBJ1-1. This CDR3 region has 13 residues. The CDR3 loop is CATAEGRNTEAFF.

The chain recombines TRBV6-5 with TRBJ2-3; TCRdb names TRBD2, which stays unverified in the absence of DNA. CDR1 and CDR2 (germline): MNHEY, SVGAGI. The CDR3 is 15 residues long. The CDR3 region is CASRKSGTRSDTQYF.